A selection of T cell receptor beta chains follows, all from one sample in a study of T cell changes during pregnancy in multiple sclerosis. Assay: immunoSEQ multiplex PCR; the TCRdb copy retains only in-frame clones and omits some. This table holds more than 60,000 clones, 91% found once. The input for sequencing was peripheral blood, taken in the second trimester of pregnancy. All receptors derive from a female donor with multiple sclerosis, enrolled in a pregnancy study. CDR3s include the opening cysteine and the closing phenylalanine or tryptophan. Each record gives: clone size, V gene, J gene, D gene, CDR3 protein, CDR3 DNA. D genes are given only for firm matches. Size tells how often a clone was seen (once, few, many) or the class of an expanded clone, and some rows leave it out.

NA	TRBV11-2	TRBJ2-7	NA	CASSLTGKYEQYF	TGTGCCAGCAGCTTAACAGGGAAATACGAGCAGTACTTC
NA	TRBV4-3	TRBJ1-1	NA	CASSRSHRDTEAFF	TGCGCCAGCAGCCGAAGTCACAGGGACACTGAAGCTTTCTTT
few	TRBV10-1	TRBJ1-5	NA	CASRGQNSNQPQHF	TGCGCCAGCCGAGGGCAGAATAGCAATCAGCCCCAGCATTTT
NA	TRBV20-1	TRBJ2-7	NA	CSARQAYEQYF	TGCAGTGCTAGACAGGCTTACGAGCAGTACTTC
NA	TRBV29-1	TRBJ1-1	NA	CSVCTENTEAFF	TGCAGCGTTTGCACAGAGAACACTGAAGCTTTCTTT
NA	TRBV2	TRBJ2-2	TRBD1	CASSEGTGNTGELFF	TGTGCCAGCAGTGAAGGGACAGGGAACACCGGGGAGCTGTTTTTT
NA	TRBV6-6	TRBJ1-4	NA	CASSYGGGEKLFF	TGTGCCAGCAGTTATGGGGGGGGTGAAAAACTGTTTTTT
once	TRBV5-4	TRBJ1-2	NA	CASSGASFYGYTF	TGTGCCAGCAGCGGGGCCTCGTTCTATGGCTACACCTTC
NA	TRBV19	TRBJ2-5	NA	CASSQGTQETQYF	TGTGCCAGTAGCCAGGGGACCCAAGAGACCCAGTACTTC
NA	TRBV7-3	TRBJ1-1	TRBD1	CASSNRPGQGVTEAFF	TGTGCCAGCAGCAACCGACCGGGACAGGGCGTGACTGAAGCTTTCTTT
NA	TRBV11-1	TRBJ2-7	NA	CASSAEYLYEQYF	TGTGCCAGCAGCGCAGAATACCTCTACGAGCAGTACTTC
NA	TRBV30	TRBJ1-2	NA	CAWIVGGTYGYTF	TGTGCCTGGATTGTCGGGGGTACCTATGGCTACACCTTC
once	TRBV11-2	TRBJ2-7	NA	CASSGGSIGEQYF	TGTGCCAGTTCGGGGGGCAGTATCGGCGAGCAGTACTTC